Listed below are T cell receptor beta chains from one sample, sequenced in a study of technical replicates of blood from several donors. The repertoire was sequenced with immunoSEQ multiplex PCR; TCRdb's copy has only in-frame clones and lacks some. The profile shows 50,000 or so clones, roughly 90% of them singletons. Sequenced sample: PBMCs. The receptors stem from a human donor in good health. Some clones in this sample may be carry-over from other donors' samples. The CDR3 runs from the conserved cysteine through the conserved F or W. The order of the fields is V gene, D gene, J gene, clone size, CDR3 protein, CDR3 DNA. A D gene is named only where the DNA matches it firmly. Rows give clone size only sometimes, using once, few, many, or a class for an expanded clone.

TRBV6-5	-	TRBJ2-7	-	CASWSGSYEQYF	TGTGCCAGTTGGTCGGGGTCCTACGAGCAGTACTTC
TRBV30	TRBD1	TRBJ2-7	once	CAWDRVGGREQYF	TGTGCCTGGGACAGGGTAGGAGGTAGAGAGCAGTACTTC
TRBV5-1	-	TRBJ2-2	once	CASSPQGTGELFF	TGCGCCAGCAGCCCACAGGGAACCGGGGAGCTGTTTTTT
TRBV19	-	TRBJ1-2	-	CASSPGGRGYGYTF	TGTGCCAGTAGTCCGGGGGGCCGTGGCTATGGCTACACCTTC
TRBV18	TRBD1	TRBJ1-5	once	CASSPNGQGSNQPQHF	TGTGCCAGCTCACCCAACGGACAGGGTAGCAATCAGCCCCAGCATTTT
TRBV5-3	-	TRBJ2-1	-	CARSLRRSGKCEQFF	TGTGCCAGAAGCTTGAGGAGAAGCGGCAAATGTGAGCAGTTCTTC
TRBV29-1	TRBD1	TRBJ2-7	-	CSGGTGSYEQYF	TGCAGCGGGGGGACAGGGTCCTACGAGCAGTACTTC
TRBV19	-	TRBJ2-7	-	CASTSSTYEQYF	TGTGCCAGTACTAGCAGTACCTACGAGCAGTACTTC
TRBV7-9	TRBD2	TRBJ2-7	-	CASSLTIAGAEQYF	TGTGCCAGCAGCTTAACCATAGCGGGAGCCGAGCAGTACTTC
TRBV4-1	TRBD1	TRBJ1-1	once	CASSLRQGENTEAFF	TGCGCCAGCAGCCTGAGACAGGGGGAGAACACTGAAGCTTTCTTT
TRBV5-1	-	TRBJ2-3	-	CASSKLPTDTQYF	TGCGCCAGCAGCAAGCTACCCACAGATACGCAGTATTTT
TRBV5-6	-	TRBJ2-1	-	CASSFFTRSNEQFF	TGTGCCAGCAGCTTCTTTACTAGGTCCAATGAGCAGTTCTTC
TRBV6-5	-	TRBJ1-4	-	CASTRVAGGEKLFF	TGTGCCAGCACCAGGGTCGCGGGGGGTGAAAAACTGTTTTTT
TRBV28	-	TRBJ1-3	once	CASRGTSANTIYF	TGTGCCAGCAGAGGAACGAGCGCGAACACCATATATTTT
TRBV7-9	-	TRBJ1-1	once	CASSLGAFTEAFF	TGTGCCAGCAGCTTAGGGGCGTTCACTGAAGCTTTCTTT
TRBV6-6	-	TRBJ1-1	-	CASRQAPLANTEAFF	TGTGCCAGCAGGCAAGCCCCGCTAGCGAACACTGAAGCTTTCTTT
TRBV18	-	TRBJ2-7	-	CASSPGSGSYEQYF	TGTGCCAGCTCACCCGGTTCTGGCTCCTACGAGCAGTACTTC
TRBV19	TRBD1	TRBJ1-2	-	CASSSRGTGIWNYGYTF	TGTGCCAGTAGTTCCCGCGGGACAGGGATATGGAACTATGGCTACACCTTC
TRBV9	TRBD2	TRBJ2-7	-	CASSVAVGLDDEQYF	TGTGCCAGCAGCGTAGCTGTGGGACTAGACGACGAGCAGTACTTC
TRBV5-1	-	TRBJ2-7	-	CASSSTGNFPYEQYF	TGCGCCAGCAGCTCGACAGGTAATTTCCCCTACGAGCAGTACTTC
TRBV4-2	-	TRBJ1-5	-	CASSQVRDNQPQHF	TGTGCCAGCAGCCAAGTTCGGGACAATCAGCCCCAGCATTTT
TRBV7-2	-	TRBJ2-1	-	CASSPRVVYNEQFF	TGTGCCAGCAGCCCCCGGGTGGTCTACAATGAGCAGTTCTTC
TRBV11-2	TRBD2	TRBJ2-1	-	CASSPAGGRASYNEQFF	TGTGCCAGCAGCCCGGCGGGCGGGAGGGCGTCCTACAATGAGCAGTTCTTC
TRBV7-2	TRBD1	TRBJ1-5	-	CASSPWGQSNQPQHF	TGTGCCAGCAGCCCCTGGGGACAGAGCAATCAGCCCCAGCATTTT